These T cell receptor beta chains were read from a single sample in a study of blood T cell repertoires in COVID-19. This table comes from immunoSEQ multiplex PCR, and its TCRdb copy is limited to in-frame clones, with some not included. There are hundreds of thousands of clones in the sample; approximately 81% occur only once, and over 1.5% lies in the top ten. Sequencing used PBMCs or T cells enriched from blood (not recorded which). The receptor set was obtained from a woman younger than 45 who had been exposed to COVID-19. CDR3s include the opening cysteine and the closing phenylalanine or tryptophan. The order of the fields is V gene, CDR3 protein.

TRBV9 | CASSPQGRPEAFF
TRBV27 | CASSRRDSSNYEQYF
TRBV30 | CAWSEEEQLSNQPQHF
TRBV27 | CASSYRPTAVDGTPYEQYF
TRBV11-3 | CASSPEGRGQGTYGYTF
TRBV11-3 | CASSHPGQHQETQYF
TRBV4-1 | CASSQDVGLYGYTF
TRBV7-2 | CASSLAARRDNQPQHF
TRBV5-5 | CASSPTGLDGYTF
TRBV4-1 | CASSQPDRAPNEKLFF
TRBV7-9 | CASSLYRDEQFF
TRBV5-5 | CASSLDSRVNNEKLFF
TRBV5-6 | CASSSGTGLFKQYF
TRBV6-2/TRBV6-3 | CASSPSRGGAVDTQYF
TRBV28 | CASTSQGANGYTF
TRBV29-1 | CSVEGAGGNEQFF
TRBV7-9 | CASSPLADTQYF
TRBV30 | CAWTGQGIGEAFF
TRBV2 | CASSYVDTQYF
TRBV19 | CASSARGLAGPFQETQYF
TRBV5-1 | CASSRIQGITEAFF
TRBV7-9 | CASSLEGVPDTQYF
TRBV6-5 | CASHYRVNTEAFF
TRBV9 | CASSVAGVLDEQFF
TRBV5-6 | CASSLDRGTAANEKLFF
TRBV6-5 | CASSYRTISTDTQYF
TRBV9 | CASSVESWTEAFF
TRBV5-4 | CASSLMGQTYNEQFF
TRBV10-3 | CAIKAGLAENNEQFF
TRBV28 | CASSMGRESNQPQHF
TRBV28 | CASSLPTGVVTEAFF